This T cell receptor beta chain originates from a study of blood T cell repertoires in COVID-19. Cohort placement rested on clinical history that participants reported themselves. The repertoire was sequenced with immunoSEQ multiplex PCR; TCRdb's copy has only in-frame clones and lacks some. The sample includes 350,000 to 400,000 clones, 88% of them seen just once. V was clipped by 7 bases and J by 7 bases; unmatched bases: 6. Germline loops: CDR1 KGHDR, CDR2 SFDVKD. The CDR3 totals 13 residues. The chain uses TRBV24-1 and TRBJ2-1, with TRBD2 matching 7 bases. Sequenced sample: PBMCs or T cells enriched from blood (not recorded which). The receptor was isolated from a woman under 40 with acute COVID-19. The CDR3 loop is CATSSGLVNEQFF. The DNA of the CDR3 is TGTGCCACCAGCTCAGGACTAGTTAATGAGCAGTTCTTC.